One sample yielded the 6 T cell receptor beta chains listed below, sequenced in a study of metastatic and nonmetastatic thyroid tumors. TCRdb reprocessed the PCR reads via MiXCR. The sample includes some 8,100 clones, over 25% seen only once; the top ten take roughly 20%. Thyroid surgery had not been preceded by any treatment in any patient. Sample: tumor tissue. The receptors were gathered from a female donor with papillary thyroid cancer or a benign thyroid nodule (not recorded which). Some clones in this sample may be carry-over from other donors' samples.

CDR3 region: CAWKFRGLLTGELFF. The CDR3 nucleotides are TGTGCCTGGAAATTCAGGGGGCTTTTAACCGGGGAGCTGTTTTTT. V and J are TRBV30 and TRBJ2-2; 8 bases match TRBD1. J gave up 5 bases and V 4 bases, and 9 bases lay outside the gene matches. The CDR3 runs to 15 residues. Per the germline V gene, CDR1 is GTSNPN and CDR2 is SVGIG (reference sequence). The full variable domain, with the rest looked up from reference TRBV30 and TRBJ2-2, is SQTIHQWPATLVQPVGSPLSLECTVEGTSNPNLYWYRQAAGRGLQLLFYSVGIGQISSEVPQNLSASRPQDRQFILSSKKLLLSDSGFYLCAWKFRGLLTGELFFGEGSRLTVL.

Only a few counts were recorded for this clone. The gene calls are TRBV6-1 and TRBJ2-1; 7 bases line up with TRBD1. The CDR3 totals 15 residues. Germline V lookup: CDR1 MNHNS, CDR2 SASEGT. V was pared by 2 bases and J by 6 bases, with 7 bases of the junction left unmatched. The CDR3 sequence is CASSESAGGLNEQFF. For the CDR3, the DNA is TGTGCCAGCAGTGAATCCGCAGGGGGTCTCAATGAGCAGTTCTTC.

The rearrangement joins TRBV7-8 to TRBJ1-3; tentatively, D is TRBD1 (5 bases). The CDR3 contains 14 residues. Germline V lookup: CDR1 SGHVS, CDR2 FQNEAQ. The V gene lost 5 bases and the J gene lost 4 bases, with 12 bases spanning the gap. CDR3 sequence reads: CASSLGTAGNTIYF. CDR3 DNA sequence: TGTGCCAGCAGCCTCGGGACGGCCGGAAACACCATATATTTT.

This clone is deemed medium-sized (0.01 to 0.1%). The gene calls are TRBV20-1 and TRBJ1-1; D is unresolved. Germline CDR1 reads DFQATT; CDR2 reads SNEGSKA (reference sequence). The CDR3 totals 13 residues. V was cut by 3 bases and J by 3 bases, with 11 bases left in between. CDR3 coding DNA: TGCAGTGCTAGTGGCGGTGGGGACACTGAAGCTTTCTTT. Its protein is CSASGGGDTEAFF.

In its sample, this clone is medium-sized. A junction boundary mismatches the germline segment, possibly from a read error. J is TRBJ1-1 and V is TRBV5-1; D may be TRBD1 (5 bases). The length of the CDR3 is 15 residues. The V gene's germline CDR1 is SGHRS and CDR2 YFSETQ. CDR3 nucleotide sequence: TGCGCCAGCAGTTTGGGCCTCCAGGGAATGACTGAAGCTTTCTTT. Residues: CASSLGLQGMTEAFF.

The CDR3 nucleotides are TGCAGTGCTAGAAAACTAGCGGGAGGAGGCTACGAGCAGTACTTC. It translates to CSARKLAGGGYEQYF. This rearrangement joins TRBV20-1 to TRBJ2-7; TRBD2 aligns across 12 bases. There are 15 residues in the CDR3. CDR1 is DFQATT, CDR2 SNEGSKA, per germline (reference sequence). V shed 2 bases and J 3 bases; nucleotides not matched to a gene: 5.